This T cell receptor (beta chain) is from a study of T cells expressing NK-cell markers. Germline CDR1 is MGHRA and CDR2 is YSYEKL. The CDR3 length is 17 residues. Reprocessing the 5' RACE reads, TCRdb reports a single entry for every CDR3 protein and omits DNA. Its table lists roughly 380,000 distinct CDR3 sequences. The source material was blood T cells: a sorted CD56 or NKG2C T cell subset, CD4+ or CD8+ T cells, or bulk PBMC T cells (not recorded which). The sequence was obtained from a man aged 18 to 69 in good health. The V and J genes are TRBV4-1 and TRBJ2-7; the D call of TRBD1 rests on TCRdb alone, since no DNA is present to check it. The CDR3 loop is CASSHGFGQGGSYEQYF.